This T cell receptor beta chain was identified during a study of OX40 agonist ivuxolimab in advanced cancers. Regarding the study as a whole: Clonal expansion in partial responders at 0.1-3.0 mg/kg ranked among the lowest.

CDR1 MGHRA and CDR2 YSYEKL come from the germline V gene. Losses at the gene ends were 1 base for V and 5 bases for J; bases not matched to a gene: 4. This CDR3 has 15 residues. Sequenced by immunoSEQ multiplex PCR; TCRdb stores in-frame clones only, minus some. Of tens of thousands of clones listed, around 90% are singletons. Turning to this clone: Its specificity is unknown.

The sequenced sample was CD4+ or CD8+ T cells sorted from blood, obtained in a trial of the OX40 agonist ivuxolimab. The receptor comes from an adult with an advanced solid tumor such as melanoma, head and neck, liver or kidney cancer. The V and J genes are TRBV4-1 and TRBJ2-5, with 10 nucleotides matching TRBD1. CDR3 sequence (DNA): TGCGCCAGCAGCCAAGGACAGGGGGCTTGGGAGACCCAGTACTTC. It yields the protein CASSQGQGAWETQYF.